This T cell receptor (beta chain) appears in the sequencing data of a study of cytomegalovirus exposure and HLA in healthy donors (dated by TCRdb to about 2017). Study-level background: In an earlier analysis of about 560 of the donors, around 290 Gb of sequence data and approximately 120 million unique TCR beta sequences from about 179 million T cells were reported. An early release that covered fewer than 800 HLA-typed donors contained 250 to 350 gigabases of sequencing data and 80 million or so unique TCR sequences. Of the roughly 400 genotyped donors, approximately 83% fell in the genetic ancestry cluster associated with self-reported Caucasian donors. The study aimed to test whether cataloging public T cell receptors could reveal signatures of past pathogen exposure. The T cell repertoires of 700 or so subjects were profiled by immunosequencing and related to cytomegalovirus serostatus. A separate validation cohort of 100 to 150 different subjects was used in addition to the approximately 700-subject first cohort. To predict cytomegalovirus infection status, the study combined high-throughput TCR immunosequencing, statistical association of individual TCRs with disease status, and machine learning. A later analysis re-analyzed previously published TCR beta repertoires from 666 donors and added high-resolution HLA genotyping to study TCR occurrence patterns. The later analysis used no new phenotypic data to find candidate immune exposures, relying instead on TCR beta sequences and their occurrence across donors. An earlier analysis of fewer than 750 of the donors used high-throughput TCR beta sequencing to judge whether each TCR beta V gene segment behaved as functional or pseudogenic. Donor age, sex, ethnicity and CMV serostatus were compiled alongside the repertoire data. In a later genetic analysis, genome-wide SNP genotypes for about 55% of the roughly 670 donors were used, and that subset was treated as a discovery cohort. All discovery cohort repertoires had been generated on a single sequencing platform. Both class I and class II loci were covered by HLA typing, at four-digit resolution. Typing coverage differed by locus: A, B, C, DRB1 and DQB1 were typed in roughly 620-640 donors, DQA1 in 500 to 550, DPA1 in around 580, and DPB1 in approximately 450. Because of strong linkage in the cohort, a few DR-DQ haplotypes were treated as single units for association and clustering. Among almost 400 genotyped donors of the cohort, an average of approximately 230,000 unique TCR beta nucleotide sequences were sequenced per donor, roughly a sixth of them non-productive.

General conclusions and limits of the study: Broadly in line with IMGT annotations, most TCR beta V segments showed up in productive rearrangements about 90% or about 30% of the time in an earlier analysis of 587 of the donors. In vitro tests confirmed that a few of the cytomegalovirus-associated TCR beta chains recognize cytomegalovirus antigens. Sequencing depth was assumed to be roughly uniform across donors in the presence/absence analyses, though that assumption may not hold. The sequencing pipeline was judged likely to have produced a cluster of highly shared sequence variants as a technical artifact. Because counts were too low, 15 to 20 rarely observed V segments, including chromosome 9 orphons, were excluded from the earlier analysis of several hundred of the donors. According to the authors, the approach could potentially be generalized to other disease states and immunological phenotypes. Several of the top co-occurrence clusters appeared to be linked to parvovirus B19, influenza, CMV and Epstein-Barr virus, according to a later analysis. In a later analysis, around 17,000 TCR beta sequences were associated with specific HLA alleles at a false discovery rate of 0.05. Because some donors lacked HLA typing at each locus, the association tests relied only on the typed subset. Assigning TCR associations to individual alleles was difficult when HLA alleles, especially DR and DQ, strongly co-occurred. The classifier was reported to diagnose cytomegalovirus status with high specificity and sensitivity in both the original and validation cohorts. A later genetic analysis reported fewer N-insertions in productive TCRs among donors in an Asian-associated ancestry cluster than the roughly 700-donor mean. The study listed approximately 150 TCR beta chains as associated with cytomegalovirus. Most CMV-associated TCR beta chains appeared to be HLA-restricted in a later analysis, and the HLA associations seemed to be driven largely by CMV exposure. A later genetic analysis associated a missense DCLRE1C variant with V-gene and J-gene trimming of TCR beta chains, and an independent cohort replicated the association. Immune exposure information for the cohort was limited to CMV serostatus. According to a later analysis, TCR association rates differed among HLA loci, with DRB1 alleles showing the most associated TCRs and HLA-C alleles showing the fewest. In this cohort, only TCR beta chains were sequenced, and detectable features were limited by the absence of alpha or paired-chain data. Linkage disequilibrium might explain the correlated functional status among segregating V segments, but an unknown experimental factor could not be ruled out. Because the 87-base-pair reads could not distinguish some IMGT-functional V segments, including TRBV6-2 and TRBV6-3, those segments were excluded. While some public TCRs were present in many individuals, most TCR sequences turned up only very rarely across donors. A further reported finding was that TCR beta sequences accurately predicted the HLA-A and HLA-B alleles for most subjects in the first cohort. In a later analysis, HLA-associated TCR beta chains showed more clonal expansion and lower generation probabilities than non-associated chains that were equally common.

A word on this clone: Its antigen is still unknown. Base qualities are not recorded, but no much larger clone differs from it by a single base.

Library prep was done by the immunoSEQ multiplex PCR assay. For the multiplex PCR, a mixture combining 60 forward primers for TCR Vbeta segments and 13 reverse primers for TCR Jbeta segments was used. A multiplex PCR assay on genomic DNA amplified the CDR3 region of rearranged TCR beta genes. On the Illumina HiSeq System, the amplified TCR beta libraries were sequenced as 87-base-pair reads. In the original analysis: A later analysis tallied approximately 87 million unique TCR beta chains across the approximately 670 repertoires, and some 12 million of those chains were shared by two or more donors. Raw reads were error-corrected and collapsed into unique sequences with a nearest-neighbor algorithm that merged closely related sequences to remove PCR and sequencing errors. CDR3 sequences were aligned to IMGT reference sequences to assign V, D and J gene segments. For a sequence to be retained, at least a six-nucleotide match to both a V gene segment and a J gene segment was required. Rearrangements were called productive when the CDR3 lacked stop codons and stayed in frame with V and J; all others were non-productive. CDR3 was defined by IMGT convention, running from the second conserved V-encoded cysteine to the conserved J-encoded phenylalanine. In an earlier analysis of 587 of the donors, sequences lacking an unambiguous match to a single V gene segment were excluded. In an earlier analysis of some 590 of the donors, a V segment was called functional when productive rearrangements were above 56.7%, and segregating when the standard deviation between donors exceeded 5%. A statistical classification framework was built to diagnose cytomegalovirus status from the catalog of TCR beta chain sequences. In a later analysis, TCR nucleotide sequences were compared against IMGT/GENE-DB human TR gene sequences so that V and J genes could be assigned. The TCRdist pipeline was used in a later analysis to assign CDR3 sequences and most-parsimonious VDJ recombination scenarios. In a later analysis, each TCR beta chain was defined by its CDR3 amino acid sequence together with its V-gene family, and reads without a unique V-gene family were excluded. In a later analysis, 450 to 600 highly shared, low-generation-probability nucleotide sequences were removed to address suspected cross-contamination and a sequencing artifact. In a later analysis, a clonal expansion index for each public chain was calculated from normalized within-repertoire ranks of inferred template counts. In a later analysis, generation probabilities were computed using a VDJ recombination model fitted to out-of-frame rearrangements, and the results were checked against IGoR. In a later analysis, hypergeometric tests were used to score TCR-TCR, TCR-HLA and TCR-CMV co-occurrence, with a repertoire-size bias correction applied to TCR pairs. A later analysis estimated false discovery rates by permuting HLA or CMV assignments 20 times. In a later analysis, co-occurring TCRs were grouped using DBSCAN, with TCRdist sequence similarity added in when clustering inside HLA-allele-positive subsets. Repertoires with fewer than 30,000 or more than 120,000 public chains were left out of co-occurrence clustering, as were about 5 repertoires with anomalous nucleotide sharing. TCRdb's version of the immuneACCESS table is confined to in-frame rearrangements and falls short of the full clone set. An unresolved V gene accounts for under half of the shortfall where checked; the remainder is of unknown origin. V, J and clone size are taken as reported in that table, and D and trimming were inferred from the DNA itself. The sample profile shows around 130,000 clones; 60% to 85% of them were found once. The top ten hold over 1.5% of the sample.

The cohort was made up of 666 healthy bone marrow donors. Cohort members were all nominally healthy when sampled, although unrecorded immune exposures were likely present. The donor tested CMV seronegative, placing the donor among the 350 to 400 seronegative members of the cohort. Each donor provided a peripheral blood sample, and peripheral blood mononuclear cells were used for TCR beta sequencing. The Qiagen DNeasy Blood Extraction Kit was used to extract genomic DNA from the blood cell samples. The germline V gene encodes CDR1 LNHDA and CDR2 SQIVND (reference sequence). Relative to germline, V is missing 5 bases and J is missing 7 bases, with 8 bases of the junction outside any gene match. From the cysteine through the phenylalanine, the CDR3 covers 14 amino acids. Just CDR3 DNA is preserved here, 42 bases in frame from base 1.

The specimen sequenced was PBMCs. Here the chain combines TRBV19 and TRBJ2-1; 7 central bases correspond to TRBD1. This clonotype originated in a woman aged 35 to 49 in good health and CMV-seronegative. This receptor has the CDR3 CASSAPDRSNEQFF. The nucleotides are TGTGCCAGTAGTGCCCCGGACAGGTCTAATGAGCAGTTCTTC.